The 13 T cell receptor beta chains in this list originate from one sample, sequenced in a study of CXCR4 blockade with PD-1 therapy in pancreatic cancer. Profiled with immunoSEQ multiplex PCR; TCRdb holds only in-frame clones, not every one. In the table there are about 5,000 clones, 50% to 60% of which are singletons. Sequencing was done on a sample of tumor tissue. The receptors shown here come from a human donor with pancreatic ductal adenocarcinoma.

The genes are TRBV18 and TRBJ2-1; no reliable D call. This CDR3 contains 12 residues. The V gene lost 1 base and the J gene lost 5 bases, with 3 bases spanning the gap. Per germline, CDR1 KGHSH and CDR2 LQKENI. CDR3 amino acids: CASSPQNNEQFF. The CDR3 DNA reads as TGTGCCAGCTCACCACAGAACAATGAGCAGTTCTTC.

The chain employs TRBV4-1 and TRBJ2-1, with D unclear. The V end was cut by 0 bases, the J end by 3 bases, with 6 bases between. Germline lookup yields CDR1 MGHRA and CDR2 YSYEKL. The CDR3 totals 14 residues. CDR3 amino acids: CASSQEPVYNEQFF. CDR3 sequence (DNA): TGCGCCAGCAGCCAAGAACCAGTCTACAATGAGCAGTTCTTC.

Worth noting for this clone: One junction end does not reproduce the germline sequence, and a read error may be involved. The rearrangement joins TRBV7-4 to TRBJ2-1; D is ambiguous. In germline, CDR1 is SGHVT, CDR2 SQSDAQ. The CDR3 spans 14 residues. In DNA, the CDR3 is TGTGCCAGCAGCGTAGCTACGGCCGGCAATGAGCAGTTCTTC. Its protein is CASSVATAGNEQFF. Variable domain in full (rest from reference TRBV7-4 and TRBJ2-1): GAGVSQSPRYKVAKRGRDVALRCDSISGHVTLYWYRQTLGQGSEVLTYSQSDAQRDKSGRPSGRFSAERPERSVSTLKIQRTEQGDSAVYLCASSVATAGNEQFFGPGTRLTVL.

V usage is TRBV9 and J usage is TRBJ2-1; D unresolved. Trimming took off 5 bases at V and 6 bases at J, with 9 bases between the two ends. Germline loops: CDR1 SGDLS, CDR2 YYNGEE. This CDR3 spans 12 amino acids. CDR3 nucleotides: TGTGCCAGCAGTTTTTCCCGCAATGAGCAGTTCTTC. Its protein product is CASSFSRNEQFF.

The chain joins TRBV28 to TRBJ2-1; possible D gene TRBD2, 5 bases. With 4 bases removed from V and 0 bases from J, the gap between germline ends came to 13 bases. Germline values: CDR1 MDHEN, CDR2 SYDVKM. This CDR3 region has 16 residues. Here the CDR3 DNA reads TGTGCCAGCAGTTCCTATAGCGCCAGCTCCTACAATGAGCAGTTCTTC. Encoded protein: CASSSYSASSYNEQFF. The entire variable domain, with the rest obtained from reference TRBV28 and TRBJ2-1, is as follows: DVKVTQSSRYLVKRTGEKVFLECVQDMDHENMFWYRQDPGLGLRLIYFSYDVKMKEKGDIPEGYSVSREKKERFSLILESASTNQTSMYLCASSSYSASSYNEQFFGPGTRLTVL.

The chain recombines TRBV10-2 with TRBJ1-5; TRBD1 might be the D (5 bases). The CDR3 covers 13 residues. The germline V and J ends were trimmed by 7 bases and 2 bases, with 9 bases remaining between them. Germline CDR1 and CDR2: WSHSY and SAAADI. The CDR3 loop is CASKGHGNQPQHF. DNA of the CDR3: TGCGCCAGCAAAGGACACGGCAATCAGCCCCAGCATTTT.

This chain joins TRBV28 and TRBJ2-5; D possibly matches TRBD1 or TRBD2 (5 bases each). Germline CDR1 reads MDHEN; CDR2 reads SYDVKM. V shed 3 bases and J shed 1 base, with 18 bases lying between them. This CDR3 contains 17 residues. The CDR3 loop is CASSFLGDVLGQETQYF. In nucleotides, the CDR3 is TGTGCCAGCAGTTTCTTGGGGGACGTTTTGGGCCAAGAGACCCAGTACTTC.

The V gene is TRBV19, the J gene TRBJ1-5, with no clear D. V gave up 1 base and J gave up 0 bases, with 7 bases separating them. From germline, CDR1 is LNHDA and CDR2 SQIVND (reference sequence). The CDR3 is 15 residues long. CDR3 bases: TGTGCCAGTAGTATAGGGCAGGATAGCAATCAGCCCCAGCATTTT. Translation gives CASSIGQDSNQPQHF.

This clone occurred a few times. The CDR3 DNA follows: TGTGCCAGCAGCTTGATAGGACAGAACACTGAAGCTTTCTTT. Amino acids: CASSLIGQNTEAFF. This rearrangement joins TRBV11-3 to TRBJ1-1; weak D call: TRBD1 (5 bases). Germline CDR1 SGHNT, CDR2 YENEEA. The germline V and J ends were trimmed by 3 bases and 1 base, with 9 bases remaining between them. CDR3 length equals 14 residues.

The rearrangement joins TRBV15 to TRBJ2-5; D may correspond to TRBD1 or TRBD2 (5 bases each). Trimming took 3 bases from V and 5 from J, leaving 16 bases between them. This CDR3 is 15 amino acids long. From germline, CDR1 is LNHNV and CDR2 YYDKDF (reference sequence). The DNA for the CDR3 is TGTGCCACCAGCAGGTCGTCGGGACCTGGGGAGACCCAGTACTTC. Protein sequence: CATSRSSGPGETQYF. Combining the CDR3 with reference TRBV15 and TRBJ2-5 gives the whole variable domain DAMVIQNPRYQVTQFGKPVTLSCSQTLNHNVMYWYQQKSSQAPKLLFHYYDKDFNNEADTPDNFQSRRPNTSFCFLDIRSPGLGDTAMYLCATSRSSGPGETQYFGPGTRLLVL.

The rearrangement uses TRBV12-1 and TRBJ2-7; the DNA was not compared with TRBD1, the D call given in the table. TRBV12-1 is described as a pseudogene. This CDR3 has 19 amino acids. The CDR3 sequence is CASSWGGTGPINWSYEQYF. CDR3 nucleotides: TGTGCCAGCAGCTGGGGAGGGACAGGCCCTATTAACTGGTCCTACGAGCAGTACTTC.

This chain links TRBV29-1 with TRBJ2-7, with TRBD1 as a possible D gene (5 bases). The CDR3 totals 13 residues. Germline CDR1 reads SQVTM; CDR2 reads ANQGSEA. The ends were cut back, 4 bases at V and 2 bases at J, with 12 bases in the middle. The CDR3 DNA follows: TGCAGCGTTGCCCTGGACAATGCCTACGAGCAGTACTTC. Translated, it gives CSVALDNAYEQYF.

The rearrangement joins TRBV11-3 to TRBJ2-3; TRBD2 might be the D (6 bases). The germline V and J ends were trimmed by 2 bases and 4 bases, with 10 bases remaining between them. The CDR3 extends over 14 amino acids. Germline assignment: CDR1 SGHNT and CDR2 YENEEA. The CDR3 DNA follows: TGTGCCAGCAGCTTAATTAGCGGATCAGATACGCAGTATTTT. It translates to CASSLISGSDTQYF.